These 8 T cell receptor beta chains were all obtained from the same sample, sequenced in a study of blood T cell repertoires in COVID-19. TCRdb's table, derived via immunoSEQ multiplex PCR, lists solely in-frame clones and lacks some. The sample lists some 200,000 clones, approximately 80% occurring once. Sequencing was carried out using peripheral blood. The receptors come from a woman between 40 and 50 years old with COVID-19, enrolled during active disease.

The chain combines TRBV19 with TRBJ2-3, with 8 bases lining up with TRBD2. After removal of 4 bases from V and 0 bases from J, the junction contained 3 bases not matched to a gene. The germline V gene has CDR1 LNHDA and CDR2 SQIVND (reference sequence). This CDR3 has 15 residues. CDR3 sequence: CASSKERGSTDTQYF. The CDR3 DNA is TGTGCCAGTAGTAAGGAGCGGGGGAGCACAGATACGCAGTATTTT.

The chain carries TRBV10-3 and TRBJ2-1, with D possibly matching TRBD1 (5 bases). The ends were cut back, 2 bases at V and 5 bases at J, with 13 bases in the middle. Germline V gene lookup returns CDR1 ENHRY and CDR2 SYGVKD. This CDR3 comprises 15 residues. CDR3: CAISELMGPNNEQFF. CDR3 coding DNA: TGTGCCATCAGTGAGCTCATGGGGCCTAACAATGAGCAGTTCTTC.

This chain connects TRBV28 to TRBJ2-1; TRBD2 agrees at 7 bases. Trimming cost V 4 bases and J 3 bases; bases outside gene matches: 6. The germline V gene encodes CDR1 MDHEN and CDR2 SYDVKM. The CDR3 contains 15 residues. The CDR3 here is CASSSPPSGYNEQFF. The CDR3 nucleotides read TGTGCCAGCAGTTCCCCACCTAGCGGCTACAATGAGCAGTTCTTC. The full variable domain, rest sourced from reference TRBV28 and TRBJ2-1, is DVKVTQSSRYLVKRTGEKVFLECVQDMDHENMFWYRQDPGLGLRLIYFSYDVKMKEKGDIPEGYSVSREKKERFSLILESASTNQTSMYLCASSSPPSGYNEQFFGPGTRLTVL.

The V gene is TRBV6-4, the J gene TRBJ2-1; 8 nucleotides line up with TRBD2. CDR3 length equals 15 residues. The germline gives CDR1 MRHNA, CDR2 SNTAGT. V lost 5 bases to trimming and J lost 2 bases; unmatched junction nucleotides: 5. The CDR3 bases are TGTGCCAGCAGTACACTAGCGGCCCCCTACAATGAGCAGTTCTTC. It codes for CASSTLAAPYNEQFF.

This rearrangement joins TRBV2 to TRBJ2-1, with 16 bases matching TRBD2. Germline assignment: CDR1 SNHLY and CDR2 FYNNEI. The junction had 13 bases not matched to a gene; V was cut back by 10 bases and J by 7 bases. The CDR3 has 17 residues. The DNA for the CDR3 is TGTGCCATCCTAACCGGGACTAGCGGGGGGGCCTTTAATGAGCAGTTCTTC. As protein: CAILTGTSGGAFNEQFF. Together with reference TRBV2 and TRBJ2-1, the CDR3 gives the full variable domain: EPEVTQTPSHQVTQMGQEVILRCVPISNHLYFYWYRQILGQKVEFLVSFYNNEISEKSEIFDDQFSVERPDGSNFTLKIRSTKLEDSAMYFCAILTGTSGGAFNEQFFGPGTRLTVL.

This sequence joins TRBV19 and TRBJ2-2; 7 bases are shared with TRBD1. V gave up 7 bases and J gave up 7 bases; unmatched junction bases: 9. The CDR3 spans 14 residues. CDR1 is LNHDA and CDR2 is SQIVND in the germline V gene (reference sequence). The CDR3 sequence: CASNIPGGVGELFF. Here the CDR3 DNA reads TGTGCCAGTAACATACCAGGGGGTGTCGGGGAGCTGTTTTTT.

The CDR3 coding sequence is TGTGCCAGCAGCCAACAGGGGGCCGGGGAGCTGTTTTTT. Its protein is CASSQQGAGELFF. The rearrangement joins TRBV7-9 to TRBJ2-2, with TRBD1 identical over 8 bases. V trimming: 5 bases; J trimming: 6 bases; junction bases outside the gene matches: 2. The germline gives CDR1 SEHNR, CDR2 FQNEAQ (reference sequence). The CDR3 contains 13 residues. Based on the CDR3 plus reference TRBV7-9 and TRBJ2-2, the full variable domain is DTGVSQNPRHKITKRGQNVTFRCDPISEHNRLYWYRQTLGQGPEFLTYFQNEAQLEKSRLLSDRFSAERPKGSFSTLEIQRTEQGDSAMYLCASSQQGAGELFFGEGSRLTVL.

This clone was seen more than once but under ten times. The chain links TRBV4-1 to TRBJ2-1; possibly TRBD1 for D (6 bases). Germline V gene sequence: CDR1 MGHRA, CDR2 YSYEKL. V lost 1 base and J lost 8, with 18 bases in between. This CDR3 contains 16 residues. The CDR3 DNA reads as TGCGCCAGCAGCCAAGGAGACAGGCCACTTAGAGATGAGCAGTTCTTC. Translation gives CASSQGDRPLRDEQFF.